One sample yielded the 9 T cell receptor beta chains listed below, sequenced in a study of molecular identifiers for immune sequencing clone quantification. TCRdb called the PCR reads again in MiXCR, with one record for every CDR3 protein. The table records approximately 320,000 distinct CDR3 sequences, roughly 24% of them present only once. Material for sequencing was naive CD8+ T cells from blood, with Jurkat cell RNA spiked in. Regarding subset: FACS-sorted CD8+CD4-CCR7+CD45RA+ naive T cells. Receptors originate from a human donor in good health. Some libraries in this study had Jurkat cell RNA spiked in.

This clonotype has a count of ten or more. The J gene is TRBJ1-2, the V gene TRBV19, with TRBD1 as a possible D gene (6 bases). From germline, CDR1 is LNHDA and CDR2 SQIVND (reference sequence). Between the trimmed V and J ends, which lost 1 base and 4 bases, there was a span of 13 bases. The CDR3 runs 15 residues. The CDR3 spells CASSIGGGPGYGYTF. The CDR3 DNA reads TGTGCCAGTAGTATAGGTGGGGGCCCCGGCTATGGCTACACCTTC.

V usage is TRBV28 and J usage is TRBJ2-2; TRBD1 might be the D (5 bases). CDR1 and CDR2 from the germline V gene are MDHEN and SYDVKM. The CDR3 covers 15 residues. Trimming left V 4 bases short and J 2 bases short, with 11 bases between. CDR3 coding DNA: TGTGCCAGCAGTTCCAGCAGGGAAAACACCGGGGAGCTGTTTTTT. Protein: CASSSSRENTGELFF.

This clonotype was seen only a few times. The chain is built from TRBV27 and TRBJ1-5, with D perhaps TRBD1 (5 bases). Germline loops: CDR1 MNHEY, CDR2 SMNVEV (reference sequence). CDR3 size: 13 residues. V lost 0 bases to trimming and J lost 6 bases, with 6 bases between them. CDR3 region: CASSLSGVQPQHF. The CDR3 coding sequence is TGTGCCAGCAGTTTATCGGGGGTTCAGCCCCAGCATTTT.

This clonotype was observed a handful of times. The chain employs TRBV4-3 and TRBJ1-6; a possible D gene is TRBD1 (5 bases). The CDR3 totals 18 residues. Germline values: CDR1 LGHNA, CDR2 YSLEER. Trimming pared 0 bases from V and 9 bases from J, leaving 21 bases between. In DNA form, the CDR3 reads TGCGCCAGCAGCCAAGATTTTAGAGGGGAACTCTCGGGTTCACCCCTCCACTTT. This codes for CASSQDFRGELSGSPLHF.

This clonotype was seen a handful of times. The gene calls are TRBV3-1 and TRBJ2-7; 7 bases map to TRBD1. The CDR3 length is 14 residues. J was trimmed by 7 bases and V by 0 bases; bases with no gene match: 6. Germline-derived CDR1 and CDR2 are LGHDT and YNNKEL (reference sequence). This CDR3 reads CASSQDPGGREQYF. CDR3 DNA sequence: TGTGCCAGCAGCCAAGATCCAGGGGGACGGGAGCAGTACTTC.

In this sample, this clonotype turned up many times. The gene calls are TRBV29-1 and TRBJ1-1; 7 bases map to TRBD1. V was clipped by 2 bases and J by 5 bases; unmatched bases: 8. The germline V gene has CDR1 SQVTM and CDR2 ANQGSEA. The CDR3 has 14 amino acids. Here the CDR3 DNA reads TGCAGCGTTGAACGGGAGGGGGCAACGACTGAAGCTTTCTTT. Translated, it gives CSVEREGATTEAFF.

This clonotype was counted a few times. Here the CDR3 DNA reads TGTGCCAGCAGCCCAGTTATCGTAGAGACCCAGTACTTC. Translating it yields CASSPVIVETQYF. The chain recombines TRBV5-3 with TRBJ2-5; unclear D gene. TRBV5-3 is an ORF, and what it does is uncertain. This CDR3 is 13 amino acids long. The ends were cut back, 8 bases at V and 4 bases at J, with 15 bases in the middle.

V gene TRBV6-2 or TRBV6-3 combines with J gene TRBJ2-7, with TRBD1 matching 10 bases. The ends lost 6 bases at V and 7 bases at J; junction bases unmatched: 6. The germline V gene encodes CDR1 MNHEY and CDR2 SVGEGT. This CDR3 region has 13 residues. CDR3 in DNA: TGTGCCAGCAGCTGGGACAGGGGATGGGAGCAGTACTTC. As protein: CASSWDRGWEQYF.

This chain uses TRBV18 with TRBJ2-5, with 9 bases lining up with TRBD2. Per the germline V gene, CDR1 is KGHSH and CDR2 is LQKENI. After removal of 3 bases from V and 4 bases from J, the junction contained 6 bases not matched to a gene. The CDR3 length is 15 residues. The CDR3 DNA follows: TGTGCCAGCTCACCGTCTCCAGCGGGGGGAGAGACCCAGTACTTC. Its protein product is CASSPSPAGGETQYF.